This T cell receptor beta chain comes out of a study of cytomegalovirus exposure and HLA in healthy donors. Study-wide results and limits: When a later analysis compared HLA-associated TCR beta chains with equally common others, the HLA-associated chains turned out to be more clonally expanded and to have lower generation probabilities. Across donors, sequencing depth was assumed by presence/absence analyses to be roughly uniform. Later analysis identified several of the most significant clusters that appeared linked to common viral pathogens.

On this clone itself: The antigen is unknown.

The junction had 6 bases not matched to a gene; V was cut back by 6 bases and J by 8 bases. Germline V gene lookup returns CDR1 MGHDK and CDR2 SYGVNS. The CDR3 runs 12 residues. Researchers ran the PCR with 60 Vbeta and 13 Jbeta primers. Method: immunoSEQ multiplex PCR; TCRdb's copy keeps in-frame clones and lacks some. The profile shows under 200,000 clones, around two thirds of them singletons. Sequenced material: PBMCs. The receptor's source is a middle-aged man in good health and CMV-seronegative. The chain links TRBV25-1 to TRBJ1-1, with 7 bases lining up with TRBD1. CDR3 loop: CASRYDRVEAFF. The CDR3 nucleotides read TGTGCCAGCAGATACGACAGGGTGGAAGCTTTCTTT.